This is a list of T cell receptor beta chains from one sample in a study of shared clonotypes between healthy human individuals. Assay used: immunoSEQ multiplex PCR; TCRdb lists only in-frame clones, some missing. This table has about 710,000 clones, approximately 77% appearing once. The sample comprised memory CD4+ T cells sorted from blood. The receptor source for this set is a woman aged 25 to 39 in good health. CDR3s include the opening cysteine and the closing phenylalanine or tryptophan. A D gene is named only where the DNA matches it firmly. Size tells how often a clone was seen (once, few, many) or the class of an expanded clone, and some rows leave it out.

d_call clone_size cdr3_length j_call v_call cdr3_nt cdr3_aa
TRBD1 NA 14 TRBJ2-1 TRBV6-1 TGTGCCAGCGGGGACAGGGCTGGGGTTCGGGAGCAGTTCTTC CASGDRAGVREQFF
NA few 15 TRBJ1-4 TRBV28 TGTGCCAGCAGCCCCTTGGGGGATGCTAATGAAAAACTGTTTTTT CASSPLGDANEKLFF
NA NA 13 TRBJ2-4 TRBV5-4 TGTGCCAGCAGCTCGGGGACACCAAACATTCAGTACTTC CASSSGTPNIQYF
NA NA 14 TRBJ2-7 TRBV5-1 TGCGCCAGCACCCCCCCAGGGTCTCACTACGAGCAGTACTTC CASTPPGSHYEQYF
NA NA 17 TRBJ1-4 TRBV19 TGTGCCAGTACCAGCCGGCGCAGTGCTGCAACTAATGAAAAACTGTTTTTT CASTSRRSAATNEKLFF
NA once 12 TRBJ1-2 TRBV28 TGTGCCAGCAGTTTATATGGCTCCGGCTACACCTTC CASSLYGSGYTF
TRBD1 NA 14 TRBJ2-1 TRBV13 TGTGCCAGCAGCTTCGGACAGGGTTCGGATGAGCAGTTCTTC CASSFGQGSDEQFF
TRBD2 few 17 TRBJ2-1 TRBV5-8 TGTGCCAGCAGCCCCCGGACTAGCGGAGTCTCCTACAATGAGCAGTTCTTC CASSPRTSGVSYNEQFF
NA NA 14 TRBJ1-1 TRBV29-1 TGCAGCGTTCTCTTTCCGGGACAAAACACTGAAGCTTTCTTT CSVLFPGQNTEAFF
NA once 16 TRBJ2-3 TRBV30 TGTGCCTGGAGTGTACACAGCACCAAGATCACAGATACGCAGTATTTT CAWSVHSTKITDTQYF
NA NA 17 TRBJ2-4 TRBV4-1 TGCGCCAGCAGCCTCCTAGGCCGTGAGAAAACCAAAAACATTCAGTACTTC CASSLLGREKTKNIQYF
NA once 14 TRBJ2-1 TRBV5-1 TGCGCCAGCAAGGTCCAGGCGAACTACAATGAGCAGTTCTTC CASKVQANYNEQFF
NA NA 18 TRBJ2-6 TRBV28 TGTGCCAGCAGCGAAACGGGGACCTTTAGCTCTGGGGCCAACGTCCTGACTTTC CASSETGTFSSGANVLTF
TRBD1 NA 15 TRBJ1-5 TRBV7-9 TGTGCCAGCAGCCCGCGGACAGGGGGAGGTCAGCCCCAGCATTTT CASSPRTGGGQPQHF
NA once 14 TRBJ1-2 TRBV6-6 TGTGCCAGCAGTTACTCCGGGAGTAACTATGGCTACACCTTC CASSYSGSNYGYTF
NA few 13 TRBJ1-5 TRBV2 TGTGCCACCCAAGCCACCCGGCAGCAGCCCCAGCATTTT CATQATRQQPQHF
TRBD1 NA 18 TRBJ2-6 TRBV5-4 TGTGCCAGCACCACGACAGGGGGCGCCTACTCTGGGGCCAACGTCCTGACTTTC CASTTTGGAYSGANVLTF
TRBD2 NA 15 TRBJ2-5 TRBV5-1 TGCGCCAGCAGGCTAGCGGGAGGAGGGCAAGAGACCCAGTACTTC CASRLAGGGQETQYF
NA NA 14 TRBJ1-5 TRBV19 TGTGCCAGTTTTTCCCGGTTAGCAGGGCAGCCCCAGCATTTT CASFSRLAGQPQHF
NA NA 15 TRBJ2-2 TRBV27 TGTGCCAGCAGGGAGGGACCATCGAACACCGGGGAGCTGTTTTTT CASREGPSNTGELFF
NA NA 12 TRBJ1-5 TRBV7-9 TGTGCCAGCAGCTTAGAATTTCAGCCCCAGCATTTT CASSLEFQPQHF
NA NA 15 TRBJ2-3 TRBV9 TGTGCCAGCAGCGTGGGAGAGGGCCGTAGAGATACGCAGTATTTT CASSVGEGRRDTQYF
TRBD2 NA 15 TRBJ2-7 TRBV6-5 TGTGCCAGCAGTTACTCGGCGGGAGGCGCCTACGAGCAGTACTTC CASSYSAGGAYEQYF
NA NA 15 TRBJ2-7 TRBV4-2 TGTGCCAGCAGCCAAGCGAGTGGACCTGCCTACGAGCAGTACTTC CASSQASGPAYEQYF
TRBD2 NA 17 TRBJ2-1 TRBV29-1 TGCAGCGTTGTTCGACTAGCGGGAGGGACCTCCTACAATGAGCAGTTCTTC CSVVRLAGGTSYNEQFF
NA NA 14 TRBJ2-1 TRBV11-3 TGTGCCAGCAGCTTAGGGTCCTCCTACAATGAGCAGTTCTTC CASSLGSSYNEQFF
TRBD2 NA 15 TRBJ2-7 TRBV5-1 TGCGCCAGCAGCTTGTTCACTAGCGGGAGCTACGAGCAGTACTTC CASSLFTSGSYEQYF
NA many 14 TRBJ2-5 TRBV2 TGTGCCAGCAGGACCTATATGGGGCAAGAGACCCAGTACTTC CASRTYMGQETQYF
NA NA 15 TRBJ2-7 TRBV9 TGTGCCAGCTCTTTAGGAGGGGACGGAGCCTACGAGCAGTACTTC CASSLGGDGAYEQYF